The 28 T cell receptor beta chains in this list originate from one sample, sequenced in a study of T cell responses to AZD1222 COVID-19 vaccine. TCRdb keeps only in-frame clones here, not all; method: immunoSEQ multiplex PCR. In the table there are 80,000 to 130,000 clones, roughly 89% of which are singletons. The sequences come from peripheral blood, collected on day 0 of AZD1222 vaccination. The receptors were gathered from an adult in good health.

The chain employs TRBV18 and TRBJ2-5; D unclear. CDR1 and CDR2 from the germline V gene are KGHSH and LQKENI. This CDR3 region has 16 residues. Trimming cost V 1 base and J 5 bases, with 17 bases left between them. In DNA, the CDR3 is TGTGCCAGCTCACCACTAGGACGTCCGGCGGCGGAGACCCAGTACTTC. Its translation is CASSPLGRPAAETQYF. The variable domain in full, completed from reference TRBV18 and TRBJ2-5, reads NAGVMQNPRHLVRRRGQEARLRCSPMKGHSHVYWYRQLPEEGLKFMVYLQKENIIDESGMPKERFSAEFPKEGPSILRIQQVVRGDSAAYFCASSPLGRPAAETQYFGPGTRLLVL.

For the CDR3, the DNA is TGTGCCAGCTCACCAAGACAGGGTTACGGCTACACCTTC. Translating it yields CASSPRQGYGYTF. The chain has TRBV18 and TRBJ1-2; 7 nucleotides agree with TRBD1. V shed 2 bases, J shed 8 bases, and the junction held 5 bases outside the gene matches. CDR1 and CDR2 from the germline V gene are KGHSH and LQKENI. CDR3 length: 13 residues.

The chain combines TRBV4-1 with TRBJ2-4; TRBD2 agrees at 8 bases. The ends lost 2 bases at V and 5 bases at J; junction bases unmatched: 8. Germline values: CDR1 MGHRA, CDR2 YSYEKL. This CDR3 is built from 16 residues. The CDR3 region has the DNA TGCGCCAGCAGCCAATTTCAAGCGGGAGACCAAAACATTCAGTACTTC. Protein sequence: CASSQFQAGDQNIQYF.

The chain is built from TRBV6-5 and TRBJ2-1; 9 nucleotides match TRBD1. The CDR3 has 14 amino acids. V gave up 5 bases and J gave up 4 bases; unmatched junction bases: 3. In germline, CDR1 is MNHEY, CDR2 SVGAGI. CDR3 sequence (DNA): TGTGCCAGCAGTAAGACAGGGGGGTACAATGAGCAGTTCTTC. Translated: CASSKTGGYNEQFF.

The chain carries TRBV5-1 and TRBJ2-2; D may be TRBD2 (6 bases). Germline V gives CDR1 SGHRS, CDR2 YFSETQ. V was pared by 4 bases and J by 3 bases, with 13 bases between. This CDR3 has 15 amino acids. CDR3 sequence: CASSRTGLYTGELFF. In DNA form, the CDR3 reads TGCGCCAGCAGCCGGACGGGACTCTACACCGGGGAGCTGTTTTTT. Looking up the rest from reference TRBV5-1 and TRBJ2-2 gives the full variable domain: KAGVTQTPRYLIKTRGQQVTLSCSPISGHRSVSWYQQTPGQGLQFLFEYFSETQRNKGNFPGRFSGRQFSNSRSEMNVSTLELGDSALYLCASSRTGLYTGELFFGEGSRLTVL.

The chain couples TRBV6-5 to TRBJ1-2, with 8 bases identical to TRBD1. Losses at the gene ends were 10 bases for V and 6 bases for J; bases not matched to a gene: 7. This CDR3 has 12 amino acids. Germline values: CDR1 MNHEY, CDR2 SVGAGI. The CDR3 DNA is TGTGCCATCAGGGGGCTCCGAGATGGCTACACCTTC. It is translated as CAIRGLRDGYTF.

This sequence joins TRBV21-1 and TRBJ1-1. TRBV21-1 constitutes a pseudogene. This CDR3 contains 14 residues. CDR3 nucleotides: TGTGCCAGCACTCTCGGTGGGGGTGGGTCTGAAGCTTTCTTT. Protein sequence: CASTLGGGGSEAFF.

The V gene is TRBV28, the J gene TRBJ2-7; D is uncertain. The V end lost 5 bases, the J end lost 6 bases, and 11 bases lay between the germline ends. The CDR3 consists of 12 residues. The germline CDR1 and CDR2 sequences are MDHEN and SYDVKM. CDR3: CASSKSMTEQYF. CDR3 in DNA: TGTGCCAGCAGTAAAAGTATGACCGAGCAGTACTTC.

This clone came up once. This chain connects TRBV20-1 to TRBJ1-3, with D perhaps matching TRBD1 (5 bases). The CDR3 has 14 amino acids. The germline V gene has CDR1 DFQATT and CDR2 SNEGSKA (reference sequence). The V end was cut by 3 bases, the J end by 4 bases, with 13 bases between. The CDR3 sequence is CSASDQGLGNTIYF. CDR3 DNA: TGCAGTGCTAGTGACCAGGGTTTGGGAAACACCATATATTTT.

The chain carries TRBV29-1 and TRBJ2-1; D is perhaps TRBD1 (5 bases). The V end lost 3 bases, the J end lost 7 bases, and 13 bases lay between the germline ends. CDR1 SQVTM and CDR2 ANQGSEA come from the germline V gene. CDR3 length equals 13 residues. CDR3 loop: CSVDPGPGNEQFF. The CDR3 nucleotides are TGCAGCGTTGACCCTGGGCCAGGGAATGAGCAGTTCTTC.

V and J are TRBV12-3 or TRBV12-4 and TRBJ2-1; 7 positions agree with TRBD2. This CDR3 has 12 residues. With V trimmed by 7 bases and J by 7 bases, 4 bases remained unmatched. Written as DNA, the CDR3 is TGTGCCAGCACCCCGGGGGGAAATGAGCAGTTCTTC. Translating it yields CASTPGGNEQFF.

The rearrangement uses TRBV11-3 and TRBJ1-1, with 8 bases matching TRBD1. CDR3 length equals 13 residues. Per germline, CDR1 SGHNT and CDR2 YENEEA. Trimming removed 6 bases from V and 4 bases from J; junction bases left unmatched: 4. CDR3 in DNA: TGTGCCAGCAGTAACAGGGGGATCACTGAAGCTTTCTTT. Amino acids: CASSNRGITEAFF.

This chain connects TRBV3-1 (or the pseudogene TRBV3-2) to TRBJ1-3, with D uncertain. V lost 4 bases and J 0 bases, leaving 10 bases between the germline ends. The CDR3 has 15 residues. The germline V gene has CDR1 LGHDT and CDR2 YNNKEL (reference sequence). CDR3 nucleotide sequence: TGTGCCAGCAGCCTTACAGCGATCTCTGGAAACACCATATATTTT. It encodes CASSLTAISGNTIYF.

This clone was observed once. This chain links TRBV11-2 with TRBJ2-4; possibly TRBD1 for D (6 bases). The V gene lost 5 bases and the J gene lost 2 bases, with 13 bases spanning the gap. This CDR3 has 15 residues. In germline, CDR1 is SGHAT, CDR2 FQNNGV. This chain's CDR3 is CASSPLWGPKNIQYF. The CDR3 DNA reads TGTGCCAGCAGCCCCCTGTGGGGGCCCAAAAACATTCAGTACTTC.

This rearrangement joins TRBV5-6 to TRBJ2-1; 11 bases match TRBD2. The junction had 2 bases not matched to a gene; V was cut back by 0 bases and J by 6 bases. Germline loops: CDR1 SGHDT, CDR2 YYEEEE. The CDR3 contains 15 residues. This chain's CDR3 is CASSLGLAGFNEQFF. The CDR3, as DNA: TGTGCCAGCAGCTTGGGACTAGCGGGGTTCAATGAGCAGTTCTTC. Full variable domain (outside the CDR3, taken from reference TRBV5-6 and TRBJ2-1): DAGVTQSPTHLIKTRGQQVTLRCSPKSGHDTVSWYQQALGQGPQFIFQYYEEEERQRGNFPDRFSGHQFPNYSSELNVNALLLGDSALYLCASSLGLAGFNEQFFGPGTRLTVL.

The rearrangement links TRBV13 to TRBJ2-3; D is undetermined. This CDR3 comprises 14 residues. Germline assignment: CDR1 PRHDT and CDR2 FYEKMQ (reference sequence). V dropped 5 bases and J dropped 7 bases, with 16 bases sitting between them. The CDR3 protein is CASSPRQGSNTQYF. The CDR3 DNA is TGTGCCAGCAGCCCACGCCAAGGGTCGAATACGCAGTATTTT.

There are a few counts of this clone. This chain joins TRBV2 and TRBJ1-5; D is unresolved. This CDR3 is 15 amino acids long. Looked up from germline, CDR1 is SNHLY and CDR2 is FYNNEI. The V gene lost 2 bases and the J gene lost 7 bases, with 15 bases spanning the gap. The CDR3 sequence is CASSENHPGGQPQHF. The CDR3 bases are TGTGCCAGCAGTGAAAATCATCCAGGAGGGCAGCCCCAGCATTTT.

The chain carries TRBV29-1 and TRBJ1-2, with D perhaps matching TRBD1 (6 bases). The CDR3 sequence is 13 residues long. With 7 bases removed from V and 1 base from J, the gap between germline ends came to 13 bases. In germline, CDR1 is SQVTM, CDR2 ANQGSEA. CDR3 protein: CSGWDNLNYGYTF. The CDR3 region has the DNA TGCAGCGGTTGGGACAACCTTAACTATGGCTACACCTTC.

The rearrangement links TRBV3-1 (or the pseudogene TRBV3-2) to TRBJ1-5, with TRBD1 matching 8 bases. Looked up from germline, CDR1 is LGHDT and CDR2 is YNNKEL (reference sequence). Losses at the gene ends were 4 bases for V and 5 bases for J; bases not matched to a gene: 4. The CDR3 sequence is 14 residues long. The CDR3 reads CASSRNRGDQPQHF. The CDR3, as DNA: TGTGCCAGCAGCCGAAACAGGGGGGATCAGCCCCAGCATTTT.

V gene TRBV10-2 combines with J gene TRBJ2-7; no clear D. The length of the CDR3 is 11 residues. In germline, CDR1 is WSHSY, CDR2 SAAADI. V dropped 3 bases and J dropped 5 bases, with 5 bases sitting between them. CDR3 coding DNA: TGCGCCAGCAGTGAAGACCACGAGCAGTACTTC. It is translated as CASSEDHEQYF.

This chain uses TRBV4-1 with TRBJ1-2, with a weak D call TRBD1 (5 bases). CDR1 is MGHRA, CDR2 YSYEKL, per germline. Between the trimmed V and J ends, which lost 4 bases and 1 base, there was a span of 13 bases. This CDR3 has 15 amino acids. The CDR3 sequence is CASSPQGRGNYGYTF. CDR3 DNA: TGCGCCAGCAGCCCTCAGGGTCGCGGTAACTATGGCTACACCTTC.

This clone has a single count. The chain couples TRBV29-1 to TRBJ1-1, with 8 bases fitting TRBD1. The germline CDR1 and CDR2 sequences are SQVTM and ANQGSEA. This CDR3 is built from 12 residues. V gave up 7 bases and J gave up 10 bases; unmatched junction bases: 11. The CDR3 is CSAGDGQGVAFF. The CDR3 DNA follows: TGCAGCGCCGGAGACGGACAGGGTGTAGCTTTCTTT. Using reference TRBV29-1 and TRBJ1-1 for the parts outside the CDR3, the full variable domain is SAVISQKPSRDICQRGTSLTIQCQVDSQVTMMFWYRQQPGQSLTLIATANQGSEATYESGFVIDKFPISRPNLTFSTLTVSNMSPEDSSIYLCSAGDGQGVAFFGQGTRLTVV.

V gene TRBV18 combines with J gene TRBJ2-7; D remains unclear. Trimming shortened V by 4 bases and J by 0 bases, and 4 bases separated the two germline ends. CDR3 length equals 12 residues. CDR1 is KGHSH and CDR2 is LQKENI in the germline V gene. CDR3 bases: TGTGCCAGCTCACATAGCTCCTACGAGCAGTACTTC. Translation gives CASSHSSYEQYF.

The chain employs TRBV18 and TRBJ1-2; 7 nucleotides line up with TRBD1. The CDR3 loop spans 15 amino acids. Trimming at V came to 9 bases and at J to 8 bases, leaving 18 bases not matched to a gene. CDR1 is KGHSH and CDR2 is LQKENI in the germline V gene. The CDR3 region is CASDETGKRLGGYTF. The CDR3, as DNA: TGTGCCAGTGACGAGACAGGGAAGAGGTTAGGCGGCTACACCTTC. The full variable domain, in which reference TRBV18 and TRBJ1-2 provide the parts outside the CDR3, is NAGVMQNPRHLVRRRGQEARLRCSPMKGHSHVYWYRQLPEEGLKFMVYLQKENIIDESGMPKERFSAEFPKEGPSILRIQQVVRGDSAAYFCASDETGKRLGGYTFGSGTRLTVV.

This clone has just a few counts. The J gene is TRBJ2-7, the V gene TRBV5-1; possibly TRBD1 for D (6 bases). This CDR3 has 13 residues. Germline CDR1 is SGHRS and CDR2 is YFSETQ. Trimming took off 0 bases at V and 6 bases at J, with 10 bases between the two ends. As DNA, the CDR3 is TGCGCCAGCAGCTTGGACAGGGTTGGCGAGCAGTACTTC. Translated: CASSLDRVGEQYF.

The V call is TRBV18, the J call TRBJ1-3, with D unresolved. Germline CDR1 and CDR2: KGHSH and LQKENI. There are 16 residues in the CDR3. V shed 3 bases and J shed 2 bases, with 14 bases lying between them. The CDR3 nucleotides are TGTGCCAGCTCACCCCGGGCGGGAGGTCCTGGAAACACCATATATTTT. Its protein product is CASSPRAGGPGNTIYF.

The V and J genes are TRBV2 and TRBJ1-6; D is possibly TRBD1 (5 bases). V lost 8 bases and J 7 bases, leaving 18 bases between the germline ends. The CDR3 is 15 residues long. Germline loops: CDR1 SNHLY, CDR2 FYNNEI. CDR3 region: CASQPGGVRNSPLHF. The DNA of the CDR3 is TGTGCCAGCCAGCCGGGGGGGGTCCGCAATTCACCCCTCCACTTT.

The V gene is TRBV3-1 (or the pseudogene TRBV3-2), the J gene TRBJ2-5, with D tentatively TRBD2 (7 bases). Germline CDR1 LGHDT, CDR2 YNNKEL (reference sequence). CDR3 length equals 14 residues. The V end lost 4 bases, the J end lost 3 bases, and 12 bases lay between the germline ends. The CDR3 protein is CASSRGGRKETQYF. In DNA form, the CDR3 reads TGTGCCAGCAGCCGGGGGGGCAGAAAAGAGACCCAGTACTTC.